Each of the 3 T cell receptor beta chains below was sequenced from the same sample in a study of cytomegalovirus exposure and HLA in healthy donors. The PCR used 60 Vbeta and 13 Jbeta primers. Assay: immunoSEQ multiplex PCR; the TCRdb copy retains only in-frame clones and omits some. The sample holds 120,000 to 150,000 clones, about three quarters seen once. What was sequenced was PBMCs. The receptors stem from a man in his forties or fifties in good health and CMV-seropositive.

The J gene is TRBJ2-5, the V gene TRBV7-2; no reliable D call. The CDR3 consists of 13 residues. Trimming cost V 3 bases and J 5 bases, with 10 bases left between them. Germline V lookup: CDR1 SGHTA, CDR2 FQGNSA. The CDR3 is CASSFSSRETQYF. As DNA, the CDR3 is TGTGCCAGCAGCTTTTCCTCGAGGGAGACCCAGTACTTC.

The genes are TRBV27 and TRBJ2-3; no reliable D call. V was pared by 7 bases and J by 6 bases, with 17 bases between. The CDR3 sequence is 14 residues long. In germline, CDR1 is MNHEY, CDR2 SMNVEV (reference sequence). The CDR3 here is CASIGPLDGDTQYF. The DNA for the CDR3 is TGTGCCAGCATTGGGCCCCTCGATGGGGATACGCAGTATTTT.

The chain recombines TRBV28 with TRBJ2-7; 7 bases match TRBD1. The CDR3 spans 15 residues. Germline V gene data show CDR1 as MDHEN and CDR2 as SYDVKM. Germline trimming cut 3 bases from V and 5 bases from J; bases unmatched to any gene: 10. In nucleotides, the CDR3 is TGTGCCAGCAGTTTCCCCCCTCAGGGGGTAGACGAGCAGTACTTC. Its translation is CASSFPPQGVDEQYF.